Included here is one TCR beta chain sequence, with context. The target antigen is unknown. The TCR library protocol attached unique molecular identifiers to the individual cDNA molecules. TCRdb re-analysed the 5' RACE reads in MiXCR, keeping a single row per CDR3 protein. Of about 49,000 distinct CDR3 sequences listed, 12% are singletons. These data belong to a study of early T cells in non-severe SARS-CoV-2 infection. About the research overall: Chains were unpaired, as sequencing was done on bulk RNA from unsorted whole blood. Study-wide results and caveats: Matching against VDJdb likely underestimated virus-specific expansions, favoring anti-spike CD8.

The V and J ends lost 6 bases and 1 base, in that order; junction bases with no gene match: 5. The germline V gene has CDR1 WSHSY and CDR2 SAAADI. This CDR3 has 14 residues. The material sequenced was whole blood. The chain uses TRBV10-2 and TRBJ1-1; 7 bases are shared with TRBD1. This TCR derives from an adult who was a healthcare worker with PCR-confirmed SARS-CoV-2 infection or an uninfected control (not recorded which). The CDR3, as DNA: TGCGCCAGCAGCCGGGACAGATGGAACACTGAAGCTTTCTTT. It is translated as CASSRDRWNTEAFF.